The 19 T cell receptor beta chains given below trace back to one sample, sequenced in a study of T cells in Graves' hyperthyroidism and ophthalmopathy. TCR beta CDR3 sequences were amplified from RNA transcripts. The TCR CDR3 was amplified in a first-round RT-PCR using the HTBI primer set. Each CDR3 protein is one row after TCRdb ran MiXCR on the multiplex PCR reads. This sample has approximately 300,000 distinct CDR3 sequences, with 15% to 20% found just once. What was sequenced was blood. These receptors came from a woman aged 55 to 70 with Graves' ophthalmopathy.

This clonotype occurred many times. The chain links TRBV2 to TRBJ2-7; weak D call: TRBD1 (6 bases). V was pared by 3 bases and J by 1 base, with 16 bases between. Germline CDR1 SNHLY, CDR2 FYNNEI. The CDR3 length is 16 residues. The CDR3 loop reads CASSDSVWTESYEQYF. The CDR3 region has the DNA TGTGCCAGCAGTGATTCGGTATGGACAGAATCCTACGAGCAGTACTTC.

The chain couples TRBV3-1 to TRBJ2-7; TRBD2 is a possible D gene (6 bases). Germline V gene data show CDR1 as LGHDT and CDR2 as YNNKEL (reference sequence). This CDR3 contains 14 residues. V was cut by 1 base and J by 4 bases, with 11 bases left in between. This CDR3 is CASSQGAGSYEQYF. CDR3 nucleotide sequence: TGTGCCAGCAGCCAAGGAGCGGGTAGTTACGAGCAGTACTTC.

This clonotype was counted many times. V and J are TRBV6-1 and TRBJ1-2, with 8 bases matching TRBD1. The CDR3 runs 16 residues. The J segment lost 7 bases and the V segment lost 5 bases, leaving 15 bases of the junction unmatched. Germline values: CDR1 MNHNS, CDR2 SASEGT. The CDR3 nucleotides are TGTGCCAGCAGTTATCCGCGACAGGGGTCGAGACGTGGCTACACCTTC. It is translated as CASSYPRQGSRRGYTF.

This chain joins TRBV20-1 and TRBJ2-3; TRBD1 or TRBD2 may be the D gene (6 bases each). This CDR3 contains 15 residues. Deletions cut 2 bases from V and 1 base from J, with 13 bases between. Germline V gene lookup returns CDR1 DFQATT and CDR2 SNEGSKA (reference sequence). The CDR3 reads CSARLPGAGTDTQYF. CDR3 DNA: TGCAGTGCTAGACTCCCGGGGGCCGGCACAGATACGCAGTATTTT.

V gene TRBV20-1 combines with J gene TRBJ1-2, with TRBD1 identical over 7 bases. The CDR3 sequence is 14 residues long. The germline V gene encodes CDR1 DFQATT and CDR2 SNEGSKA (reference sequence). The ends lost 6 bases at V and 3 bases at J; junction bases unmatched: 10. The CDR3 DNA reads TGCAGTGCCCCCCTGCGGACAGGTGACTATGGCTACACCTTC. Protein: CSAPLRTGDYGYTF.

This clonotype occurred many times. J is TRBJ2-1 and V is TRBV7-9; a weak D match, TRBD2 (6 bases). The CDR3 covers 11 residues. Per germline, CDR1 SEHNR and CDR2 FQNEAQ (reference sequence). The V end lost 8 bases, the J end lost 10 bases, and 12 bases lay between the germline ends. CDR3: CASRVGGEQFF. Here the CDR3 DNA reads TGTGCCAGCCGTGTCGGGGGAGAGCAGTTCTTC.

This clonotype showed up just a few times. The chain employs TRBV20-1 and TRBJ2-1; TRBD2 agrees at 8 bases. Per the germline V gene, CDR1 is DFQATT and CDR2 is SNEGSKA (reference sequence). The CDR3 has 18 residues. The junction had 15 bases not matched to a gene; V was cut back by 5 bases and J by 0 bases. The CDR3 bases are TGCAGTGCTTTTCCGGTAACTAGCGGATGGAGCTCCTACAATGAGCAGTTCTTC. Translating gives CSAFPVTSGWSSYNEQFF.

This clonotype was picked up many times. V usage is TRBV2 and J usage is TRBJ1-6; 8 nucleotides match TRBD1. J was trimmed by 14 bases and V by 4 bases; bases with no gene match: 13. Germline V CDR1 and CDR2: SNHLY, FYNNEI. This CDR3 comprises 15 residues. The CDR3 sequence: CASSVRTGRVGALHF. In nucleotides, the CDR3 is TGTGCCAGCAGTGTGAGGACAGGGCGAGTAGGAGCCCTCCACTTT.

This clonotype was counted at least ten times. This sequence joins TRBV12-5 and TRBJ2-7, with TRBD1 identical over 7 bases. The CDR3 has 14 amino acids. Trimming removed 3 bases from V and 3 bases from J; junction bases left unmatched: 5. Germline CDR1 reads LGHNT; CDR2 reads FRNRAP. CDR3 nucleotides: TGTGCTAGTGGTTTCCGACAGGGTCTCTACGAGCAGTACTTC. It translates to CASGFRQGLYEQYF.

The table lists this clonotype with a few counts. This chain joins TRBV4-1 and TRBJ1-2; D may be TRBD1 (5 bases). Per germline, CDR1 MGHRA and CDR2 YSYEKL. Trimming cost V 0 bases and J 3 bases, with 14 bases left between them. The CDR3 consists of 16 residues. Written as DNA, the CDR3 is TGCGCCAGCAGCCAAGATGTATCTGGGGCTTACTATGGCTACACCTTC. Residues: CASSQDVSGAYYGYTF.

This clonotype has at least ten counts. V and J are TRBV20-1 and TRBJ1-5; TRBD1 matches at 11 bases. CDR1 is DFQATT, CDR2 SNEGSKA, per germline (reference sequence). The CDR3 runs to 19 residues. The J segment lost 0 bases and the V segment lost 1 base, leaving 11 bases of the junction unmatched. CDR3 loop: CSARGGQGGPGFSNQPQHF. The CDR3 DNA sequence: TGCAGTGCTAGAGGGGGACAGGGGGGTCCGGGGTTTAGCAATCAGCCCCAGCATTTT.

This clonotype was seen many times. V and J are TRBV5-1 and TRBJ1-3; no reliable D call. Trimming removed 0 bases from V and 0 bases from J, with 7 bases in between. The CDR3 runs 15 residues. Per germline, CDR1 SGHRS and CDR2 YFSETQ. For the CDR3, the DNA is TGCGCCAGCAGCTTGGAACCGAACTCTGGAAACACCATATATTTT. Protein sequence: CASSLEPNSGNTIYF.

This clonotype was counted many times. The chain joins TRBV20-1 to TRBJ2-5; 10 nucleotides line up with TRBD2. The CDR3 covers 16 residues. Germline CDR1 reads DFQATT; CDR2 reads SNEGSKA (reference sequence). Germline trimming cut 0 bases from V and 7 bases from J; bases unmatched to any gene: 11. The CDR3 nucleotides are TGCAGTGCTAGAGATCTTGGGAGCGGGAGGGAAGGGACCCAGTACTTC. This gives the protein CSARDLGSGREGTQYF.

V and J are TRBV5-5 and TRBJ2-3, with 9 bases identical to TRBD1. The CDR3 has 15 residues. Trimming cost V 4 bases and J 5 bases; bases outside gene matches: 8. CDR1 is SGHKS, CDR2 YYEKEE, per germline (reference sequence). Here the CDR3 DNA reads TGTGCCAGCAGCACGGACAGGGGAGCGTTAGATACGCAGTATTTT. Amino acids: CASSTDRGALDTQYF.

CDR3 nucleotide sequence: TGTGCCAGCAGCACCCTCCCACGGACAGGGGGCTCTGGGAATATGCCCCAGCATTTT. Translating gives CASSTLPRTGGSGNMPQHF. This chain joins TRBV6-2 or TRBV6-3 and TRBJ1-5; 11 bases line up with TRBD1. CDR3 length: 19 amino acids. Germline V lookup: CDR1 MNHEY, CDR2 SVGEGT. V lost 6 bases, J lost 9 bases, and 22 bases stayed unmatched.

The V and J genes are TRBV19 and TRBJ2-1; TRBD1 aligns across 10 bases. The length of the CDR3 is 16 residues. Germline-derived CDR1 and CDR2 are LNHDA and SQIVND (reference sequence). V lost 4 bases, J lost 0 bases, and 3 bases stayed unmatched. The CDR3 DNA is TGTGCCAGTAGTAGCCGGACAGGGGGCTCCTACAATGAGCAGTTCTTC. The encoded protein is CASSSRTGGSYNEQFF.

The V call is TRBV29-1, the J call TRBJ1-1; no definite D call. Trimming pared 4 bases from V and 3 bases from J, leaving 6 bases between. Germline V gives CDR1 SQVTM, CDR2 ANQGSEA. The CDR3 has 11 amino acids. The CDR3 here is CSVGGYTEAFF. In nucleotides, the CDR3 is TGCAGCGTTGGAGGGTACACTGAAGCTTTCTTT.

Ten or more counts support this clonotype. V usage is TRBV11-2 and J usage is TRBJ1-4, with D possibly being TRBD1 (5 bases). V lost 3 bases and J lost 5, with 13 bases in between. Per the germline V gene, CDR1 is SGHAT and CDR2 is FQNNGV. The CDR3 runs 15 residues. The DNA of the CDR3 is TGTGCCAGCAGCTTTCGACAGCGAGAAAATGAAAAACTGTTTTTT. Protein product: CASSFRQRENEKLFF.

This clonotype was seen ten or more times. This rearrangement joins TRBV4-3 to TRBJ2-1; possibly TRBD2 for D (6 bases). Per germline, CDR1 LGHNA and CDR2 YSLEER. The CDR3 covers 14 residues. Trimming took 0 bases from V and 14 from J, leaving 17 bases between them. CDR3 coding DNA: TGCGCCAGCAGCCAAGATCCGAGTGGCGGGGCGGAGTTCTTC. It specifies CASSQDPSGGAEFF.